This T cell receptor beta chain was retrieved from a study of T cell repertoires in cytomegalovirus infection. Background on the study: Both recently identified HLA-C-restricted and well-studied HLA-B-restricted CMV epitopes were used in the study. It can be stated that public TCR beta signatures indicated CMV infection as well as a matching HLA type.

Study results and caveats: Identification of carriers of CMV plus the relevant HLA was performed using cumulative public TCR beta family frequency. CMV-specific TCR beta clonotypes restricted by HLA-C were the ones dominating the ex vivo response.

As for this clonotype: The antigen is not known.

This CDR3 has 14 residues. Trimming shortened V by 2 bases and J by 4 bases, and 12 bases separated the two germline ends. Germline CDR1 is MNHNS and CDR2 is SASEGT. From the reads, TCRdb called clonotypes with MiXCR, one entry per CDR3 protein. Found here are about a million distinct CDR3 sequences, 30% to 40% of them singletons; the top ten hold more than 12%. The material sequenced was cultured CD8+ T cells from PBMCs, taken from culture after CMV antigen stimulation. The gene calls are TRBV6-1 and TRBJ2-7; D is perhaps TRBD1 (6 bases). The receptor was derived from a human donor in good health (CMV status not recorded). Some clones in this sample may be carry-over from other donors' samples. The CDR3 region is CASSEITGWYEQYF. CDR3 nucleotide sequence: TGTGCCAGCAGTGAAATAACAGGGTGGTACGAGCAGTACTTC.